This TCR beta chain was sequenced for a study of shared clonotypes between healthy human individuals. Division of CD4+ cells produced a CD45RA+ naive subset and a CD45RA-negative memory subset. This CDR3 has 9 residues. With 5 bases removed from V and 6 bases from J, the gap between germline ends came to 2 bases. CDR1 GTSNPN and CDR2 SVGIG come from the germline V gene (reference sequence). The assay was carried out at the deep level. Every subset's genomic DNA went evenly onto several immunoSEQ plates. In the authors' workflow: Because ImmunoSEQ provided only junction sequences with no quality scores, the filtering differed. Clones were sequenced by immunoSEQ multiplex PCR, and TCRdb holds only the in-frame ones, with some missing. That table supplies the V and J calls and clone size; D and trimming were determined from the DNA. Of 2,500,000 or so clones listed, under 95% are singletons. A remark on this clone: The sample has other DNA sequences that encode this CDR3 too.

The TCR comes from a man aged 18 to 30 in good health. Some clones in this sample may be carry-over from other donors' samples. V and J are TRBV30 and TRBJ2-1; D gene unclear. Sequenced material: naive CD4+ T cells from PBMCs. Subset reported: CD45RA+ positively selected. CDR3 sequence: CAWGNEQFF. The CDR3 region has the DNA TGTGCCTGGGGCAATGAGCAGTTCTTC.